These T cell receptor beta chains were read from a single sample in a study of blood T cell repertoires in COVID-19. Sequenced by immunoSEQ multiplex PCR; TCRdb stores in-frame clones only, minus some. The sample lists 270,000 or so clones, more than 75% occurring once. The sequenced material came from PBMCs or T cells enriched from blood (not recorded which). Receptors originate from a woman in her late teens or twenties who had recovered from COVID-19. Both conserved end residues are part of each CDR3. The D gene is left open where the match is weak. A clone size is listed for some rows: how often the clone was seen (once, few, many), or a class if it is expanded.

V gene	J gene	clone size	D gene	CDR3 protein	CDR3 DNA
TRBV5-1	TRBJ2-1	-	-	CASRYVWEKGDEQFF	TGCGCCAGCCGTTATGTGTGGGAGAAAGGCGATGAGCAGTTCTTC
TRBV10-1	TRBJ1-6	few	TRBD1	CASSPQQGANSPLHF	TGCGCCAGCAGTCCGCAACAGGGGGCCAATTCACCCCTCCACTTT
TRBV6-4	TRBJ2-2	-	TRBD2	CASSETSGGPNTGELFF	TGTGCCAGCAGTGAAACTAGCGGGGGCCCGAACACCGGGGAGCTGTTTTTT
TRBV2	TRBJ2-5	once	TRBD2	CASSEARGYGETQYF	TGTGCCAGCAGTGAAGCGCGGGGGTATGGAGAGACCCAGTACTTC
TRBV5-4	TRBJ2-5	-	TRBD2	CASSTSGRAFDTQYF	TGTGCCAGCAGCACTAGCGGGAGGGCCTTTGACACCCAGTACTTC
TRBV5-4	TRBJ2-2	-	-	CASSLEHLTGELFF	TGTGCCAGCAGCTTGGAGCATCTGACCGGGGAGCTGTTTTTT
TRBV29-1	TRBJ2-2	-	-	CSVGRVGGELFF	TGCAGCGTTGGGAGGGTAGGCGGGGAGCTGTTTTTT
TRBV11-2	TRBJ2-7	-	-	CASSSFYEQYF	TGTGCCAGCAGCTCCTTCTACGAGCAGTACTTC
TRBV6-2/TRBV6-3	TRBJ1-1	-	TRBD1	CASSRQGLNTEAFF	TGTGCCAGCAGCCGACAGGGCTTAAACACTGAAGCTTTCTTT
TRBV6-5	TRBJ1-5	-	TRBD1	CASSSGTGWNQPQHF	TGTGCCAGCAGCTCCGGGACAGGGTGGAATCAGCCCCAGCATTTT
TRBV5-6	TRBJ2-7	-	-	CASSFLGTVEQYF	TGTGCCAGCAGCTTTCTGGGCACTGTGGAGCAGTACTTC
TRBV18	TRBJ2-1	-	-	CASSPVSRDANEQFF	TGTGCCAGCTCACCAGTCTCGAGGGATGCGAATGAGCAGTTCTTC
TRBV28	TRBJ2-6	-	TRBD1	CASSDSGTGAFGANVLTF	TGTGCCAGCAGCGATTCCGGGACAGGGGCTTTTGGGGCCAACGTCCTGACTTTC
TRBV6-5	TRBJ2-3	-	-	CASSRALLGTDTQYF	TGTGCCAGCAGTCGAGCTTTGTTAGGCACAGATACGCAGTATTTT
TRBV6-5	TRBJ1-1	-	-	CASSIRGFASEAFF	TGTGCCAGCAGTATCAGGGGCTTTGCTTCTGAAGCTTTCTTT
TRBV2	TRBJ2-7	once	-	CASNLGVHEQYF	TGTGCCAGCAATTTAGGGGTGCACGAGCAGTACTTC
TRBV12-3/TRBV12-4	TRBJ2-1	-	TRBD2	CASSREVPNEQFF	TGTGCCAGCAGCCGGGAGGTGCCTAATGAGCAGTTCTTC
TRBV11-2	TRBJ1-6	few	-	CASSFVWGLSYSPLHF	TGTGCCAGCAGCTTTGTTTGGGGCTTGAGTTATTCACCCCTCCACTTT
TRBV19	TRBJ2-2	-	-	CASREGAGELFF	TGTGCCAGTAGAGAGGGGGCCGGGGAGCTGTTTTTT
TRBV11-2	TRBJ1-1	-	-	CASSLDNLDRNTEAFF	TGTGCCAGCAGCTTAGATAACCTTGACAGAAACACTGAAGCTTTCTTT
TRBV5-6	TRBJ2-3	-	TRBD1	CASSLGLGQGITDTQYF	TGTGCCAGCAGCTTGGGATTGGGACAGGGGATCACAGATACGCAGTATTTT
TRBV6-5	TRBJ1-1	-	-	CASRPGRNTEAFF	TGTGCCAGCAGGCCGGGGAGGAACACTGAAGCTTTCTTT
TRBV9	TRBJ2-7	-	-	CASSVGPRELNHEQYF	TGTGCCAGCAGCGTAGGCCCCCGAGAGCTGAACCACGAGCAGTACTTC
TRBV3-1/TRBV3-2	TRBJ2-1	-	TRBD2	CASSPSGLAGVDEQFF	TGTGCCAGCAGCCCGTCCGGACTAGCGGGAGTGGATGAGCAGTTCTTC
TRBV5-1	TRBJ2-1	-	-	CASSLMIATNNEQFF	TGCGCCAGCAGCTTGATGATAGCAACAAACAATGAGCAGTTCTTC
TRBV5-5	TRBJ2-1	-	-	CASSLFGSLYNEQFF	TGTGCCAGCAGCTTGTTCGGGAGTCTCTACAATGAGCAGTTCTTC